Presented here are 25 T cell receptor beta chains from one specimen sequenced in a study of liver allograft versus peripheral blood T cells. Study-level information: Comparisons were made between T cell receptor repertoires found in transplanted livers and those circulating in recipients' peripheral blood.

MiXCR, applied by TCRdb to the reads, yields one record per CDR3 protein. This sample yields about 2,700 distinct CDR3 sequences, of which roughly 15% are seen a single time; approximately 22% belongs to the top ten. The receptor set was obtained from a human patient who had a liver transplant. Some T cells here may be from the graft donor.

The V call is TRBV25-1, the J call TRBJ1-2, with 7 positions matching TRBD1. The germline V gene encodes CDR1 MGHDK and CDR2 SYGVNS. Trimming cost V 1 base and J 4 bases; bases outside gene matches: 6. CDR3 length: 15 amino acids. The CDR3 bases are TGTGCCAGCAGTGAATTAGGAGGGGGCCTCTATGGCTACACCTTC. Translation gives CASSELGGGLYGYTF.

The table lists this clonotype with many counts. V and J are TRBV5-6 and TRBJ1-4; no firm D call. The CDR3 loop spans 16 amino acids. Trimming left V 3 bases short and J 2 bases short, with 14 bases between. Germline CDR1 reads SGHDT; CDR2 reads YYEEEE. DNA of the CDR3: TGTGCCAGCAGCTGGAGCGGGCTAAGGACTAATGAAAAACTGTTTTTT. The encoded protein is CASSWSGLRTNEKLFF.

This clonotype qualifies as medium-sized. The chain has TRBV30 and TRBJ2-7; the D call may be TRBD1 or TRBD2 (7 bases each). Trimming shortened V by 1 base and J by 5 bases, and 9 bases separated the two germline ends. The CDR3 runs 12 residues. Germline lookup yields CDR1 GTSNPN and CDR2 SVGIG (reference sequence). The CDR3 sequence is CAWSAGGDEQYF. The CDR3 region has the DNA TGTGCCTGGAGTGCAGGGGGGGACGAGCAGTACTTC.

Sample share makes this clonotype medium-sized. The rearrangement joins TRBV5-4 to TRBJ2-2; 9 nucleotides agree with TRBD1. This CDR3 has 15 residues. CDR1 and CDR2 (germline): SGHNT, YYREEE (reference sequence). J lost 5 bases, V lost 4 bases, and 6 bases had no gene match. In DNA form, the CDR3 reads TGTGCCAGCAGCACAGGGACAGGGTTTACCGGGGAGCTGTTTTTT. Protein product: CASSTGTGFTGELFF.

This clonotype is termed medium-sized. The genes are TRBV28 and TRBJ2-6; 10 nucleotides match TRBD2. This CDR3 region has 16 residues. Losses at the gene ends were 6 bases for V and 0 bases for J; bases not matched to a gene: 2. The germline V gene encodes CDR1 MDHEN and CDR2 SYDVKM. CDR3 nucleotides: TGTGCCAGCAGGCTAGCGGGAGCCTCTGGGGCCAACGTCCTGACTTTC. This translates into CASRLAGASGANVLTF.

This clonotype is termed large. The J gene is TRBJ1-6, the V gene TRBV6-1; D ambiguous. With 2 bases removed from V and 0 bases from J, the gap between germline ends came to 11 bases. The CDR3 extends over 17 amino acids. Germline V CDR1 and CDR2: MNHNS, SASEGT. This CDR3 is CASSEKAGSSYNSPLHF. The CDR3, as DNA: TGTGCCAGCAGTGAAAAAGCGGGGAGCTCCTATAATTCACCCCTCCACTTT.

In its sample, this clonotype is large (0.1 to 1%). V gene TRBV24-1 combines with J gene TRBJ2-1; maybe TRBD1 (6 bases). The CDR3 sequence is 14 residues long. V dropped 4 bases and J dropped 6 bases, with 12 bases sitting between them. The V gene's germline CDR1 is KGHDR and CDR2 SFDVKD. This CDR3 reads CATSDPDSVNEQFF. CDR3 DNA sequence: TGTGCCACCAGTGACCCGGACAGTGTCAATGAGCAGTTCTTC.

In its sample, this clonotype was seen a few times. The chain couples TRBV10-2 to TRBJ2-7; maybe TRBD1 (6 bases). Germline CDR1 reads WSHSY; CDR2 reads SAAADI. The CDR3 is made up of 15 amino acids. V lost 7 bases to trimming and J lost 5 bases, with 21 bases between them. CDR3 DNA: TGCGCCAGCAAACCGGGACACCTTTATTTCCACGAGCAGTACTTC. Its translation is CASKPGHLYFHEQYF.

Comments on this clonotype: A far larger clone is one base from this, pointing to a likely read error. The rearrangement links TRBV6-6 to TRBJ2-5, with TRBD2 matching 7 bases. Per the germline V gene, CDR1 is MNHNY and CDR2 is SVGAGI (reference sequence). J gave up 7 bases and V 0 bases, and 8 bases lay outside the gene matches. The CDR3 consists of 15 residues. The CDR3 protein is CASSYSTLGGGTQYF. The CDR3 DNA follows: TGTGCCAGCAGTTACTCGACCTTGGGGGGGGGGACCCAGTACTTC.

Points on this clonotype: One end of the junction fails to match germline, which may point to a read error. V gene TRBV7-2 combines with J gene TRBJ2-2, with TRBD2 as a possible D gene (5 bases). Germline-derived CDR1 and CDR2 are SGHTA and FQGNSA. The CDR3 is made up of 14 amino acids. The CDR3 DNA reads TGTGCCAGCAGCTTAGAGGCGAACACCGGGGAGCAGTTTTTT. Its protein product is CASSLEANTGEQFF. Drawing the rest from reference TRBV7-2 and TRBJ2-2, the complete variable domain is GAGVSQSPSNKVTEKGKDVELRCDPISGHTALYWYRQSLGQGLEFLIYFQGNSAPDKSGLPSDRFSAERTGGSVSTLTIQRTQQEDSAVYLCASSLEANTGEQFFGEGSRLTVL.

This chain links TRBV30 with TRBJ2-7, with TRBD2 matching 8 bases. V trimming: 0 bases; J trimming: 5 bases; junction bases outside the gene matches: 12. Germline CDR1 reads GTSNPN; CDR2 reads SVGIG (reference sequence). CDR3 size: 16 residues. For the CDR3, the DNA is TGTGCCTGGAGTGTACCCGGGGGCGGGAGGACCCACGAGCAGTACTTC. Protein: CAWSVPGGGRTHEQYF.

This clonotype is medium-sized (0.01 to 0.1%) in the sample. The rearrangement joins TRBV15 to TRBJ1-2; perhaps TRBD1 as D (6 bases). Between the trimmed V and J ends, which lost 7 bases and 8 bases, there was a span of 20 bases. The CDR3 length is 14 residues. CDR1 LNHNV and CDR2 YYDKDF come from the germline V gene (reference sequence). The CDR3 region is CATTPGGLSYGYTF. The CDR3 region has the DNA TGTGCCACCACTCCGGGGGGCTTATCATACGGCTACACCTTC. The variable domain in full, completed from reference TRBV15 and TRBJ1-2, reads DAMVIQNPRYQVTQFGKPVTLSCSQTLNHNVMYWYQQKSSQAPKLLFHYYDKDFNNEADTPDNFQSRRPNTSFCFLDIRSPGLGDTAMYLCATTPGGLSYGYTFGSGTRLTVV.

The rearrangement joins TRBV9 to TRBJ2-4, with 8 bases identical to TRBD2. CDR1 is SGDLS and CDR2 is YYNGEE in the germline V gene. This CDR3 is 15 amino acids long. V lost 4 bases, J lost 5 bases, and 8 bases stayed unmatched. CDR3 bases: TGTGCCAGCAGCCCCCACGGGGGGGTCCAAAACATTCAGTACTTC. It yields the protein CASSPHGGVQNIQYF.

By proportion, this clonotype is medium-sized (0.01 to 0.1%). The chain employs TRBV19 and TRBJ2-5; D not certain. From germline, CDR1 is LNHDA and CDR2 SQIVND (reference sequence). Trimming stripped 3 bases from V and 5 bases from J, with 10 bases between. The CDR3 covers 13 residues. As DNA, the CDR3 is TGTGCCAGTAGTATTACCCCCGGGGAGACCCAGTACTTC. Translation: CASSITPGETQYF. The complete variable domain, with remaining parts taken from reference TRBV19 and TRBJ2-5, reads DGGITQSPKYLFRKEGQNVTLSCEQNLNHDAMYWYRQDPGQGLRLIYYSQIVNDFQKGDIAEGYSVSREKKESFPLTVTSAQKNPTAFYLCASSITPGETQYFGPGTRLLVL.

Judged by abundance, this clonotype is large. Here the CDR3 DNA reads TGCAGTGCTCCCGAACTCTCAACTAATGAAAAACTGTTTTTT. This gives the protein CSAPELSTNEKLFF. This chain connects TRBV20-1 to TRBJ1-4; D remains unclear. The V gene lost 5 bases and the J gene lost 0 bases, with 10 bases spanning the gap. This CDR3 has 14 amino acids. Germline loops: CDR1 DFQATT, CDR2 SNEGSKA (reference sequence).

Comments on this clonotype: A read error is the likely source, as a far larger clone sits one nucleotide away. V usage is TRBV6-5 and J usage is TRBJ2-7, with 10 nucleotides matching TRBD1. Germline-derived CDR1 and CDR2 are MNHEY and SVGAGI. This CDR3 spans 14 amino acids. Written as DNA, the CDR3 is TGTGCCAGCAACGGACAGGGGGGAGGTTATGGCGACACCTTC. The encoded protein is CASNGQGGGYGDTF.

Within the sample, this clonotype is medium-sized (0.01 to 0.1%). The rearrangement uses TRBV30 and TRBJ1-4; no definite D call. The CDR3 is made up of 15 amino acids. Germline loops: CDR1 GTSNPN, CDR2 SVGIG (reference sequence). V lost 0 bases, J lost 2 bases, and 10 bases lay in between. DNA of the CDR3: TGTGCCTGGAGTGTAGTCCAGGTCACTAATGAAAAACTGTTTTTT. Protein sequence: CAWSVVQVTNEKLFF.

This clonotype was counted ten times or more. V gene TRBV28 combines with J gene TRBJ1-1; perhaps TRBD1 as D (5 bases). Looked up from germline, CDR1 is MDHEN and CDR2 is SYDVKM. Trimming pared 2 bases from V and 5 bases from J, leaving 24 bases between. This CDR3 comprises 18 residues. DNA for the CDR3: TGTGCCAGCAGTTTAAACCCCCGGGACCCAGTTGGCCTGACTGAAGCTTTCTTT. Amino acid sequence: CASSLNPRDPVGLTEAFF.

This clonotype is categorized as medium-sized. The chain uses TRBV30 and TRBJ2-7; 8 bases are shared with TRBD1. The V segment lost 6 bases and the J segment 6 bases; nucleotides outside the gene matches: 16. CDR3 size: 15 residues. Germline V lookup: CDR1 GTSNPN, CDR2 SVGIG (reference sequence). Here the CDR3 reads CACYGTATGDFEQYF. In DNA form, the CDR3 reads TGTGCCTGTTATGGAACTGCGACAGGGGATTTCGAGCAGTACTTC.

This clonotype is medium-sized by share. This chain links TRBV6-5 with TRBJ1-2, with a weak D call TRBD1 (5 bases). Per germline, CDR1 MNHEY and CDR2 SVGAGI. The CDR3 consists of 13 residues. Between the trimmed V and J ends, which lost 2 bases and 5 bases, there was a span of 9 bases. For the CDR3, the DNA is TGTGCCAGCAGTTACGAGGGGCTTTATGGCTACACCTTC. Residues: CASSYEGLYGYTF.

This clonotype is medium-sized by share. The chain couples TRBV19 to TRBJ2-2, with 8 bases fitting TRBD1. The CDR3 consists of 14 residues. The junction had 4 bases not matched to a gene; V was cut back by 6 bases and J by 4 bases. Germline V gene data show CDR1 as LNHDA and CDR2 as SQIVND (reference sequence). CDR3 amino acids: CASSRTGSTGELFF. The CDR3, as DNA: TGTGCCAGTAGCAGGACAGGGTCCACCGGGGAGCTGTTTTTT.

This clonotype was recorded many times. The J gene is TRBJ1-3, the V gene TRBV25-1; D possibly corresponds to TRBD1 (6 bases). CDR1 and CDR2 (germline): MGHDK, SYGVNS. This CDR3 is 15 amino acids long. Deletions cut 9 bases from V and 4 bases from J, with 19 bases between. CDR3 loop: CASEGGGPGGNTIYF. CDR3 bases: TGTGCCAGTGAGGGGGGGGGACCGGGCGGAAACACCATATATTTT.

By sample share, this clonotype is medium-sized. The chain carries TRBV27 and TRBJ2-3; TRBD2 matches 8 bases. Germline-derived CDR1 and CDR2 are MNHEY and SMNVEV (reference sequence). This CDR3 spans 15 amino acids. With V trimmed by 2 bases and J by 3 bases, 4 bases remained unmatched. CDR3 DNA sequence: TGTGCCAGCAGTTTAAGGCGGGAGGTTACAGATACGCAGTATTTT. Its translation: CASSLRREVTDTQYF.

Sample share makes this clonotype medium-sized. The chain recombines TRBV13 with TRBJ2-1, with D perhaps TRBD1 (5 bases). The V and J ends lost 8 bases and 5 bases respectively, with 13 bases between them. This CDR3 region has 13 residues. In germline, CDR1 is PRHDT, CDR2 FYEKMQ (reference sequence). CDR3 sequence (DNA): TGTGCCAGCGGCGTTGGGGCCGACAATGAGCAGTTCTTC. Its protein product is CASGVGADNEQFF.

By share of the sample, this clonotype is medium-sized (0.01 to 0.1%). The chain joins TRBV19 to TRBJ2-7; D unresolved. CDR3 length: 15 residues. Trimming took 1 base from V and 2 from J, leaving 12 bases between them. Per germline, CDR1 LNHDA and CDR2 SQIVND (reference sequence). CDR3 residues: CASSIGFPLPYEQYF. DNA of the CDR3: TGTGCCAGTAGTATAGGATTTCCCCTCCCCTACGAGCAGTACTTC.